The clone carrying this TCR beta chain was picked up one time. Replicate PCRs run on unsorted PBMC used roughly 270 ng DNA, which was about 30,000 T cell genomes. The sequenced material, unsorted PBMC DNA, was run on ten immunoSEQ deep assay plates. Sequencing used immunoSEQ multiplex PCR; TCRdb keeps in-frame clones, though not all of them. The repertoire holds some 500,000 clones, with 70% to 85% as singletons. These data belong to a study of shared clonotypes between healthy human individuals. The V gene lost 3 bases and the J gene lost 3 bases, with 10 bases spanning the gap. The CDR3 extends over 14 amino acids. Germline V gene data show CDR1 as MNHEY and CDR2 as SMNVEV (reference sequence). The healthy adult donors were HIV-negative and reported no recent acute infections or vaccinations. Extraction of genomic DNA in unsorted samples used about 90 million PBMCs.

The rearrangement joins TRBV27 to TRBJ2-3; D is unresolved. This clonotype was obtained from a woman between 40 and 50 years old in good health. Some clones in this sample may be carry-over from other donors' samples. Sequenced sample: PBMCs. The DNA of the CDR3 is TGTGCCAGCAGTTTCCCGGGCCTGACAGATACGCAGTATTTT. Protein product: CASSFPGLTDTQYF.